This entry lists 8 T cell receptor beta chains sequenced from one sample in a study of early T cells in non-severe SARS-CoV-2 infection. TCRdb re-analysed the 5' RACE reads in MiXCR, keeping a single row per CDR3 protein. This table holds 30,000 to 40,000 distinct CDR3 sequences, about 6.8% found once. The sample here was whole blood, taken at baseline. The receptors were gathered from an adult who was a healthcare worker with PCR-confirmed SARS-CoV-2 infection or an uninfected control (not recorded which).

This clonotype has a count of ten or more. This rearrangement joins TRBV18 to TRBJ2-2; 13 bases line up with TRBD2. The length of the CDR3 is 19 residues. Trimming cost V 4 bases and J 2 bases; bases outside gene matches: 10. Germline CDR1 KGHSH, CDR2 LQKENI. The CDR3 bases are TGTGCCAGCTCACGATCCGGACTAGCGGGAGTAGCAAACACCGGGGAGCTGTTTTTT. It yields the protein CASSRSGLAGVANTGELFF.

This clonotype has at least ten counts. This rearrangement joins TRBV18 to TRBJ2-7; no firm D call. V lost 3 bases and J lost 0, with 6 bases in between. In germline, CDR1 is KGHSH, CDR2 LQKENI. The CDR3 loop spans 13 amino acids. CDR3 sequence: CASSPPSSYEQYF. The CDR3 bases are TGTGCCAGCTCACCCCCATCCTCCTACGAGCAGTACTTC.

In this sample, this clonotype turned up a few times. V and J are TRBV7-8 and TRBJ2-1; D unclear. Between the trimmed V and J ends, which lost 7 bases and 8 bases, there was a span of 9 bases. Germline V gene sequence: CDR1 SGHVS, CDR2 FQNEAQ. CDR3 length: 11 residues. The CDR3 DNA reads TGTGCCAGCAAGGAGAGCCATGAGCAGTTCTTC. This codes for CASKESHEQFF.

This clonotype was seen many times. The chain joins TRBV20-1 to TRBJ2-2; 7 positions agree with TRBD2. The germline V gene has CDR1 DFQATT and CDR2 SNEGSKA (reference sequence). Trimming cost V 5 bases and J 1 base; bases outside gene matches: 10. The CDR3 has 16 residues. CDR3 region: CSASRTRGLNTGELFF. CDR3 sequence (DNA): TGCAGTGCTTCCCGGACTAGAGGGTTGAACACCGGGGAGCTGTTTTTT.

The table lists this clonotype with many counts. The CDR3 loop reads CASSPTSGSNTGELFF. Here the CDR3 DNA reads TGTGCCAGCAGCCCCACTAGCGGTTCGAACACCGGGGAGCTGTTTTTT. The chain is built from TRBV4-2 and TRBJ2-2, with 8 nucleotides matching TRBD2. This CDR3 spans 16 amino acids. Trimming removed 4 bases from V and 0 bases from J; junction bases left unmatched: 4. Germline-derived CDR1 and CDR2 are LGHNA and YNFKEQ.

This clonotype was counted ten times or more. The chain recombines TRBV16 with TRBJ1-1; D remains unclear. In germline, CDR1 is KGHSY, CDR2 FQNENV. V gave up 0 bases and J gave up 2 bases, with 7 bases separating them. CDR3 length equals 14 residues. CDR3 protein: CASSQSGQNTEAFF. The CDR3, as DNA: TGTGCCAGCAGCCAATCTGGGCAAAACACTGAAGCTTTCTTT.

This clonotype was detected many times. The chain has TRBV4-1 and TRBJ2-1; D perhaps matches TRBD2 (6 bases). CDR3 length: 16 amino acids. CDR1 MGHRA and CDR2 YSYEKL come from the germline V gene. Trimming removed 2 bases at V and 0 bases at J, with 11 bases between. DNA for the CDR3: TGCGCCAGCAGCCAACCTCTAGCGTTCTCCTACAATGAGCAGTTCTTC. This codes for CASSQPLAFSYNEQFF.

This clonotype was seen ten or more times. J is TRBJ2-1 and V is TRBV19, with 8 bases fitting TRBD1. From germline, CDR1 is LNHDA and CDR2 SQIVND (reference sequence). With V trimmed by 2 bases and J by 12 bases, 12 bases remained unmatched. The CDR3 is 15 residues long. CDR3 nucleotide sequence: TGTGCCAGTAGTATACAGGGACAGGCCCCTCAGGGGCAGTTCTTC. It translates to CASSIQGQAPQGQFF.